One and the same sample provided the 30 T cell receptor beta chains below, sequenced in a study of response to subunit inactivated influenza vaccine. Each CDR3 protein gets one entry after TCRdb re-called the RT-PCR reads with MiXCR. This sample has 280,000 or so distinct CDR3 sequences, with 21% found just once. The input for sequencing was PBMCs from blood, taken less than 22 months after vaccination. The receptors come from a man aged 50-75 years who received an inactivated influenza vaccine.

This clonotype was counted only a few times. CDR3 residues: CASSGRFSSGHGGNTQYF. In DNA form, the CDR3 reads TGTGCCAGCAGTGGGCGTTTTTCAAGCGGGCATGGGGGTAATACGCAGTATTTT. The V call is TRBV2, the J call TRBJ2-3; weak D call: TRBD2 (6 bases). The length of the CDR3 is 18 residues. V was trimmed by 4 bases and J by 7 bases, leaving 27 bases between them. The germline CDR1 and CDR2 sequences are SNHLY and FYNNEI.

This clonotype showed up just a few times. The CDR3 is CASSDQGANSPLHF. CDR3 DNA: TGTGCCAGCAGTGATCAGGGTGCTAATTCACCCCTCCACTTT. The chain has TRBV25-1 and TRBJ1-6; D might be TRBD1 (5 bases). The V gene lost 3 bases and the J gene lost 6 bases, with 9 bases spanning the gap. The CDR3 is 14 residues long. Germline CDR1 is MGHDK and CDR2 is SYGVNS.

This clonotype was counted many times. The chain employs TRBV3-1 and TRBJ1-2, with D hard to call. The CDR3 covers 13 residues. V was shortened by 3 bases and J by 2 bases, with 7 bases between the two germline ends. Looked up from germline, CDR1 is LGHDT and CDR2 is YNNKEL (reference sequence). The CDR3 region has the DNA TGTGCCAGCAGCCAGGGCATCAACTATGGCTACACCTTC. Translated: CASSQGINYGYTF.

The chain is built from TRBV4-2 and TRBJ2-3, with 7 positions matching TRBD2. V shed 4 bases and J 3 bases; nucleotides not matched to a gene: 7. CDR1 and CDR2 (germline): LGHNA, YNFKEQ. The CDR3 extends over 15 amino acids. The CDR3 DNA is TGTGCCAGCAGCCCCAGAGCGGGAACAACAGATACGCAGTATTTT. This sequence encodes CASSPRAGTTDTQYF.

This clonotype was seen only a few times. The chain carries TRBV28 and TRBJ1-5; a weak D match, TRBD1 (6 bases). Trimming left V 3 bases short and J 3 bases short, with 12 bases between. Germline CDR1 reads MDHEN; CDR2 reads SYDVKM. The CDR3 totals 15 residues. The CDR3 sequence: CASSFGGHPNQPQHF. For the CDR3, the DNA is TGTGCCAGCAGTTTCGGGGGGCACCCCAATCAGCCCCAGCATTTT. Drawing the rest from reference TRBV28 and TRBJ1-5, the complete variable domain is DVKVTQSSRYLVKRTGEKVFLECVQDMDHENMFWYRQDPGLGLRLIYFSYDVKMKEKGDIPEGYSVSREKKERFSLILESASTNQTSMYLCASSFGGHPNQPQHFGDGTRLSIL.

The CDR3 nucleotides read TGCAGTGCTGATAAAAACGGACAGGGGACCAATCAGCCCCAGCATTTT. This gives the protein CSADKNGQGTNQPQHF. The chain combines TRBV20-1 with TRBJ1-5; 9 positions agree with TRBD1. Trimming removed 5 bases from V and 3 bases from J; junction bases left unmatched: 11. Germline CDR1 DFQATT, CDR2 SNEGSKA (reference sequence). This CDR3 is 16 amino acids long.

The J gene is TRBJ2-7, the V gene TRBV12-5, with D perhaps TRBD2 (6 bases). The CDR3 is 14 residues long. V was trimmed by 7 bases and J by 3 bases, leaving 16 bases between them. Germline CDR1 LGHNT, CDR2 FRNRAP. The DNA of the CDR3 is TGTGCTAGTGCCAGAAGTAGCGGAGACTACGAGCAGTACTTC. It specifies CASARSSGDYEQYF.

The V gene is TRBV2, the J gene TRBJ1-6, with a possible D match to TRBD1 (6 bases). The ends were cut back, 7 bases at V and 7 bases at J, with 14 bases in the middle. This CDR3 spans 14 amino acids. Germline V gene data show CDR1 as SNHLY and CDR2 as FYNNEI. The CDR3 is CASTIQGSNSPLHF. CDR3 DNA: TGTGCCAGCACCATACAGGGTAGCAATTCACCCCTCCACTTT.

This chain joins TRBV9 and TRBJ2-3; 7 bases align to TRBD1. V dropped 2 bases and J dropped 6; count of bases not matched to a gene: 9. Germline CDR1 SGDLS, CDR2 YYNGEE. The length of the CDR3 is 15 residues. CDR3 nucleotide sequence: TGTGCCAGCAGCGTTTACGACAGGGACGGGGATACGCAGTATTTT. Amino acids: CASSVYDRDGDTQYF.

This chain uses TRBV18 with TRBJ1-5; the D is unclear. Trimming removed 5 bases at V and 4 bases at J, with 12 bases between. The CDR3 spans 14 residues. Germline V gene sequence: CDR1 KGHSH, CDR2 LQKENI. The CDR3, as DNA: TGTGCCAGCTCAGTTGGTACCGGGAATCAGCCCCAGCATTTT. Residues: CASSVGTGNQPQHF.

The chain couples TRBV4-2 to TRBJ2-5; the match to TRBD2 covers 7 bases. Germline lookup yields CDR1 LGHNA and CDR2 YNFKEQ. The CDR3 is 14 residues long. With 3 bases clipped from V and 2 bases from J, the junction kept 3 bases outside the gene matches. CDR3 region: CASSHPGGQETQYF. The CDR3 DNA follows: TGTGCCAGCAGCCATCCGGGGGGTCAAGAGACCCAGTACTTC.

V is TRBV5-1 and J is TRBJ2-7; 9 bases agree with TRBD1. The germline V gene has CDR1 SGHRS and CDR2 YFSETQ. This CDR3 is built from 15 residues. V lost 3 bases and J lost 4; bases outside the gene matches: 8. Here the CDR3 reads CASSSTQGQGYEQYF. The CDR3 nucleotides read TGCGCCAGCAGCTCAACGCAAGGACAGGGGTACGAGCAGTACTTC.

This clonotype has more than one count but fewer than ten. The J gene is TRBJ1-6, the V gene TRBV6-6; no clear D gene. CDR3 length: 13 amino acids. Germline CDR1 MNHNY, CDR2 SVGAGI (reference sequence). V lost 4 bases to trimming and J lost 15 bases, with 16 bases between them. This CDR3 reads CASSFPPALHLHF. The CDR3, as DNA: TGTGCCAGCAGTTTTCCCCCGGCCTTACACCTCCACTTT.

The CDR3 loop reads CASSLSPQGAYEQYF. The CDR3 DNA follows: TGTGCCAGCAGCTTATCCCCACAGGGGGCGTACGAGCAGTACTTC. The genes are TRBV7-2 and TRBJ2-7; 9 bases are shared with TRBD1. The CDR3 is 15 residues long. Trimming removed 2 bases from V and 4 bases from J; junction bases left unmatched: 6. CDR1 SGHTA and CDR2 FQGNSA come from the germline V gene.

This clonotype was counted a few times. The rearrangement uses TRBV2 and TRBJ1-2, with D possibly being TRBD1 (5 bases). With 2 bases removed from V and 3 bases from J, the gap between germline ends came to 10 bases. Germline V gene data show CDR1 as SNHLY and CDR2 as FYNNEI. CDR3 size: 14 residues. The CDR3 DNA reads as TGTGCCAGCAGTGAACGGGGGAGAGACTATGGCTACACCTTC. It is translated as CASSERGRDYGYTF.

Remarks on this clonotype: A single base separates this from a much larger clone, so it may be a read error. The J gene is TRBJ1-6, the V gene TRBV12-3 or TRBV12-4, with D maybe TRBD1 (5 bases). This CDR3 is built from 14 residues. Trimming stripped 6 bases from V and 7 bases from J, with 13 bases between. CDR3 sequence: CASSTLGDNSPLHF. DNA of the CDR3: TGTGCCAGCAGCACCCTTGGGGACAATTCACCCCTCCACTTT.

This sequence joins TRBV7-2 and TRBJ2-4, with D possibly being TRBD2 (5 bases). This CDR3 is built from 15 residues. V shed 5 bases and J shed 0 bases, with 11 bases lying between them. CDR1 SGHTA and CDR2 FQGNSA come from the germline V gene. CDR3 coding DNA: TGTGCCAGCAGCCCAGCCGGGGTAGCCAAAAACATTCAGTACTTC. It translates to CASSPAGVAKNIQYF.

This clonotype was counted at least ten times. The chain combines TRBV3-1 with TRBJ1-6; a possible D gene is TRBD1 (5 bases). Trimming pared 4 bases from V and 7 bases from J, leaving 11 bases between. This CDR3 contains 14 residues. Germline CDR1 is LGHDT and CDR2 is YNNKEL (reference sequence). The CDR3 protein is CASSLGTENSPLHF. The CDR3 DNA reads TGTGCCAGCAGCCTGGGGACGGAGAATTCACCCCTCCACTTT.

This clonotype was observed many times. J is TRBJ1-2 and V is TRBV12-3 or TRBV12-4, with 12 bases that match TRBD1. V trimming: 3 bases; J trimming: 4 bases; junction bases outside the gene matches: 6. This CDR3 has 16 amino acids. The CDR3 coding sequence is TGTGCCAGCAGTTTCAACCCGGGACAGGGGGCCTATGGCTACACCTTC. Residues: CASSFNPGQGAYGYTF.

The chain joins TRBV24-1 to TRBJ2-3; 8 bases agree with TRBD2. V was pared by 9 bases and J by 0 bases, with 1 base of the junction left unmatched. The CDR3 is made up of 13 amino acids. The germline V gene encodes CDR1 KGHDR and CDR2 SFDVKD. The CDR3 sequence: CATSGGSTDTQYF. The CDR3 DNA follows: TGTGCCACCTCGGGGGGGAGCACAGATACGCAGTATTTT.

The chain employs TRBV11-2 and TRBJ1-2; D remains unclear. Trimming stripped 3 bases from V and 7 bases from J, with 12 bases between. The length of the CDR3 is 13 residues. CDR1 SGHAT and CDR2 FQNNGV come from the germline V gene. CDR3 in DNA: TGTGCCAGCAGCTTCCGGCCATCGGGTGGCTACACCTTC. Translated: CASSFRPSGGYTF.

This chain uses TRBV6-2 or TRBV6-3 with TRBJ1-2; the D is unclear. Looked up from germline, CDR1 is MNHEY and CDR2 is SVGEGT. The CDR3 totals 13 residues. V was clipped by 2 bases and J by 8 bases, with 12 bases between them. For the CDR3, the DNA is TGTGCCAGCAGTTACGACGGTGAAATCGGCTACACCTTC. This codes for CASSYDGEIGYTF.

This clonotype was counted a few times. The chain combines TRBV27 with TRBJ1-6, with 9 nucleotides matching TRBD1. Germline CDR1 MNHEY, CDR2 SMNVEV (reference sequence). The junction had 6 bases not matched to a gene; V was cut back by 6 bases and J by 0 bases. The length of the CDR3 is 17 residues. The CDR3 nucleotides are TGTGCCAGCAGCTCCGGGACAGGGAGCTCCTATAATTCACCCCTCCACTTT. Protein: CASSSGTGSSYNSPLHF.

The genes are TRBV27 and TRBJ1-2, with unresolved D. Trimming stripped 6 bases from V and 4 bases from J, with 12 bases between. This CDR3 has 13 amino acids. The germline V gene encodes CDR1 MNHEY and CDR2 SMNVEV (reference sequence). The CDR3 DNA is TGTGCCAGCAGCCCACAGCGCTTCTATGGCTACACCTTC. Its protein product is CASSPQRFYGYTF.

In this sample, this clonotype turned up many times. The chain recombines TRBV20-1 with TRBJ1-6; tentatively, D is TRBD1 (6 bases). Trimming took off 1 base at V and 10 bases at J, with 17 bases between the two ends. This CDR3 is built from 15 residues. CDR1 DFQATT and CDR2 SNEGSKA come from the germline V gene (reference sequence). The CDR3 region has the DNA TGCAGTGCTAGAGTAGAATGGGCAGGGGACTCACCCCTCCACTTT. Its translation is CSARVEWAGDSPLHF.

The rearrangement links TRBV18 to TRBJ1-1; D might be TRBD1 (5 bases). Germline assignment: CDR1 KGHSH and CDR2 LQKENI. The germline V and J ends were trimmed by 5 bases and 6 bases, with 13 bases remaining between them. The CDR3 length is 13 residues. CDR3 DNA sequence: TGTGCCAGCTCAGCGGGGGAGAGGGCTGAAGCTTTCTTT. Its protein is CASSAGERAEAFF.

The CDR3 nucleotides read TGCGCCAGCAGCCTACAGCACGACAGGGGGCTCGGCTACACCTTC. Translated, it gives CASSLQHDRGLGYTF. The chain couples TRBV5-1 to TRBJ1-2; 10 bases are a match to TRBD1. The CDR3 is 15 amino acids. Germline CDR1 and CDR2: SGHRS and YFSETQ. The V gene end was trimmed by 4 bases and the J gene end by 8 bases; junction bases not matched to a gene: 11.

The chain has TRBV12-3 or TRBV12-4 and TRBJ2-1; no reliable D call. Trimming shortened V by 4 bases and J by 4 bases, and 11 bases separated the two germline ends. The CDR3 has 14 amino acids. As DNA, the CDR3 is TGTGCCAGCAGTTATTCTAGGCTGTACAATGAGCAGTTCTTC. It is translated as CASSYSRLYNEQFF.

The table lists this clonotype with a few counts. The chain employs TRBV7-3 and TRBJ2-7; TRBD1 matches at 7 bases. CDR1 is SGHTA and CDR2 is FQGTGA in the germline V gene. After removal of 4 bases from V and 2 bases from J, the junction contained 8 bases not matched to a gene. There are 15 residues in the CDR3. CDR3 sequence reads: CASSSRDRAPYEQYF. The CDR3 nucleotides are TGTGCCAGCAGCTCCCGGGACAGAGCCCCCTACGAGCAGTACTTC.

This clonotype showed up just a few times. The rearrangement joins TRBV6-2 or TRBV6-3 to TRBJ2-1; D remains ambiguous. CDR1 and CDR2 (germline): MNHEY, SVGEGT. The CDR3 contains 16 residues. The V gene lost 2 bases and the J gene lost 0 bases, with 11 bases spanning the gap. Written as DNA, the CDR3 is TGTGCCAGCAGTTACATAGGTCGAATCTCCTACAATGAGCAGTTCTTC. It specifies CASSYIGRISYNEQFF.